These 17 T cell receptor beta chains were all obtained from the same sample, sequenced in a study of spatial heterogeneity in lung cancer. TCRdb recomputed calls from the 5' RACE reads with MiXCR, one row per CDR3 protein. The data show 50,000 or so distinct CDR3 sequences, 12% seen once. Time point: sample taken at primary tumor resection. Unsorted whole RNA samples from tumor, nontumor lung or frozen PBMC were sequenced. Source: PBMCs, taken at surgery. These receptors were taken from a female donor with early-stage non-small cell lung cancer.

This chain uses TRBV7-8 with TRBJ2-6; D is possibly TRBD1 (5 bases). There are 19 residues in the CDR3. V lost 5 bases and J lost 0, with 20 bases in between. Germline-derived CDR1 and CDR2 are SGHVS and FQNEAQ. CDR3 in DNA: TGTGCCAGCAGCCCATACAGACAGCTTCAAGTCTCTGGGGCCAACGTCCTGACTTTC. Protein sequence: CASSPYRQLQVSGANVLTF.

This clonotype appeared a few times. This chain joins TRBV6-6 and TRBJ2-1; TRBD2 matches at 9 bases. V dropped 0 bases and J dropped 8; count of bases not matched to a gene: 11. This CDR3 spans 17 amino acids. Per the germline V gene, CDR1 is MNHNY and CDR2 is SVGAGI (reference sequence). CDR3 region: CASSYSGIAGVFDEQFF. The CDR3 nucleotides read TGTGCCAGCAGTTACTCGGGGATAGCGGGGGTTTTTGATGAGCAGTTCTTC.

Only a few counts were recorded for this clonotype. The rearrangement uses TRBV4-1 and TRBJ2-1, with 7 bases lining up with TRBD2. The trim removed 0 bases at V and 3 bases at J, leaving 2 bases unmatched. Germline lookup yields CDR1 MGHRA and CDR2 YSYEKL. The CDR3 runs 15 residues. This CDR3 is CASSQEGGFYNEQFF. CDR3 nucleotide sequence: TGCGCCAGCAGCCAAGAGGGAGGGTTCTACAATGAGCAGTTCTTC.

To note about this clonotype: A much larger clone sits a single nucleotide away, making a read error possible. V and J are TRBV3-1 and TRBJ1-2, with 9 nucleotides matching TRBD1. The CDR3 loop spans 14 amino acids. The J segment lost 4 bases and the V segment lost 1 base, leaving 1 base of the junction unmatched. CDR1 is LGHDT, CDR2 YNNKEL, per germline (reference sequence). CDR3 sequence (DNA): TGTGCCAGCAGCCAAGGGACAGGGGCCTATGGCTACACCTTC. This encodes CASSQGTGAYGYTF.

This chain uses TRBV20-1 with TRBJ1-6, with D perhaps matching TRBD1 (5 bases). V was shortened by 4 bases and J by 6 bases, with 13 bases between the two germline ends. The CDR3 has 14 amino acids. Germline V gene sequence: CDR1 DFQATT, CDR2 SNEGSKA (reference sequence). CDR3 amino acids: CSAIGGSVNSPLHF. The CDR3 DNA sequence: TGCAGTGCTATTGGGGGGTCAGTTAATTCACCCCTCCACTTT.

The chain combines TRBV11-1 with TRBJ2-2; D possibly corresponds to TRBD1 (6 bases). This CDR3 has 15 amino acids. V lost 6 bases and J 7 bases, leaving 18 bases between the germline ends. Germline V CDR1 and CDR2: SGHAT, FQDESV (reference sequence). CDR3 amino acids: CASSFSRTVDGELFF. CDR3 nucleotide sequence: TGTGCCAGCAGTTTTTCCCGGACAGTGGACGGGGAGCTGTTTTTT.

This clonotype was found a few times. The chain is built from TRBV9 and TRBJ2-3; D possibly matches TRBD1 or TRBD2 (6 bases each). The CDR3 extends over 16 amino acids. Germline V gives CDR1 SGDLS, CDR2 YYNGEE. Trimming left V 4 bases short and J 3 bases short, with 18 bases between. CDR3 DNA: TGTGCCAGCAGCCCCGAACCGGGGGCAAAGACAGATACGCAGTATTTT. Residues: CASSPEPGAKTDTQYF. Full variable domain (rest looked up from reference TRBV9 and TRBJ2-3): DSGVTQTPKHLITATGQRVTLRCSPRSGDLSVYWYQQSLDQGLQFLIQYYNGEERAKGNILERFSAQQFPDLHSELNLSSLELGDSALYFCASSPEPGAKTDTQYFGPGTRLTVL.

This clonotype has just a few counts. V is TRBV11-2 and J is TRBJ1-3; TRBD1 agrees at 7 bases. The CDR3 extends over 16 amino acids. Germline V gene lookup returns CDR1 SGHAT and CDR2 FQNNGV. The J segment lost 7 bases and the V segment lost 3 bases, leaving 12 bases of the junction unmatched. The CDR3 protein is CASSFSTRQGGNTIYF. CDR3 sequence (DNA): TGTGCCAGCAGCTTCTCCACTCGACAGGGAGGGAACACCATATATTTT. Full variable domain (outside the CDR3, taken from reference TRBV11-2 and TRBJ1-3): EAGVAQSPRYKIIEKRQSVAFWCNPISGHATLYWYQQILGQGPKLLIQFQNNGVVDDSQLPKDRFSAERLKGVDSTLKIQPAKLEDSAVYLCASSFSTRQGGNTIYFGEGSWLTVV.

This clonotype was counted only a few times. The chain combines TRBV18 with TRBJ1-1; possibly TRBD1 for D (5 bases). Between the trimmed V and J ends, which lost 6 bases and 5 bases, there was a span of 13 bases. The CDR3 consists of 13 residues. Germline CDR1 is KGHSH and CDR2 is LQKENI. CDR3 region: CASSQSGGTEAFF. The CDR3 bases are TGTGCCAGCTCCCAGAGTGGGGGAACTGAAGCTTTCTTT.

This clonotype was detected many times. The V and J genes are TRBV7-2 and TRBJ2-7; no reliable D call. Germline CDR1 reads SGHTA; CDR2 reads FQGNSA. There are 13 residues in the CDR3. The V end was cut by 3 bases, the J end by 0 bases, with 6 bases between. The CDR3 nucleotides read TGTGCCAGCAGCTTCGTCACCTCCTACGAGCAGTACTTC. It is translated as CASSFVTSYEQYF.

The CDR3 loop reads CASSPRSVTNEKLFF. The CDR3 nucleotides are TGTGCCAGCAGCCCCAGATCGGTGACTAATGAAAAACTGTTTTTT. This rearrangement joins TRBV7-9 to TRBJ1-4; D is ambiguous. The CDR3 is 15 residues long. The V end lost 5 bases, the J end lost 2 bases, and 12 bases lay between the germline ends. CDR1 is SEHNR, CDR2 FQNEAQ, per germline (reference sequence).

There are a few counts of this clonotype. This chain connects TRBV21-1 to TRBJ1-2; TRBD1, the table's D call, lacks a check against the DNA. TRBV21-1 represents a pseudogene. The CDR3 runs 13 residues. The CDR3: CASSKGGPYGYTF. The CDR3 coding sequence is TGTGCCAGCAGCAAAGGGGGGCCCTATGGCTACACCTTC.

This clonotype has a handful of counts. CDR3 protein: CASSRGPVNTEAFF. CDR3 nucleotide sequence: TGTGCCAGCTCACGGGGACCTGTGAACACTGAAGCTTTCTTT. V and J are TRBV18 and TRBJ1-1, with D perhaps matching TRBD1 (5 bases). Germline V lookup: CDR1 KGHSH, CDR2 LQKENI. V lost 4 bases and J 0 bases, leaving 9 bases between the germline ends. The CDR3 sequence is 14 residues long.

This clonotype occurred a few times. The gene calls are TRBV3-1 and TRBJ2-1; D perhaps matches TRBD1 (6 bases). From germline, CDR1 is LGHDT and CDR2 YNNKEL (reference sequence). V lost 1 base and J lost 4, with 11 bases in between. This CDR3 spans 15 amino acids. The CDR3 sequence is CASSQAGGGYNEQFF. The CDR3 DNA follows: TGTGCCAGCAGCCAAGCTGGGGGCGGGTACAATGAGCAGTTCTTC.

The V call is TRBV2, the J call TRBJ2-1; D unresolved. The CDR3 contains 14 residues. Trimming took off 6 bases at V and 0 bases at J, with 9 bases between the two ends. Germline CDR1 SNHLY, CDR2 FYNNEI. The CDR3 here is CASSPHVSYNEQFF. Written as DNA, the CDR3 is TGTGCCAGCAGCCCCCACGTCTCCTACAATGAGCAGTTCTTC.

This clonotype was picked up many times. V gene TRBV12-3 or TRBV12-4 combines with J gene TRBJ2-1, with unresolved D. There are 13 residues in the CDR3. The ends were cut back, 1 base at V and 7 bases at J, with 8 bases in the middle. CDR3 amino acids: CASSLVARNEQFF. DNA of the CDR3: TGTGCCAGCAGTTTAGTTGCCAGGAATGAGCAGTTCTTC.

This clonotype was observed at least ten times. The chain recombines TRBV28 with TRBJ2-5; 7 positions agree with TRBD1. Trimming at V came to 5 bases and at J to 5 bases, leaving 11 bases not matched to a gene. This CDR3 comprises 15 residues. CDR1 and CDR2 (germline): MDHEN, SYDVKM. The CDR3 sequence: CASSGAQGRGETQYF. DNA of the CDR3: TGTGCCAGCAGTGGTGCACAGGGGCGCGGGGAGACCCAGTACTTC. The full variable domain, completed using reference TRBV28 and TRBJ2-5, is DVKVTQSSRYLVKRTGEKVFLECVQDMDHENMFWYRQDPGLGLRLIYFSYDVKMKEKGDIPEGYSVSREKKERFSLILESASTNQTSMYLCASSGAQGRGETQYFGPGTRLLVL.